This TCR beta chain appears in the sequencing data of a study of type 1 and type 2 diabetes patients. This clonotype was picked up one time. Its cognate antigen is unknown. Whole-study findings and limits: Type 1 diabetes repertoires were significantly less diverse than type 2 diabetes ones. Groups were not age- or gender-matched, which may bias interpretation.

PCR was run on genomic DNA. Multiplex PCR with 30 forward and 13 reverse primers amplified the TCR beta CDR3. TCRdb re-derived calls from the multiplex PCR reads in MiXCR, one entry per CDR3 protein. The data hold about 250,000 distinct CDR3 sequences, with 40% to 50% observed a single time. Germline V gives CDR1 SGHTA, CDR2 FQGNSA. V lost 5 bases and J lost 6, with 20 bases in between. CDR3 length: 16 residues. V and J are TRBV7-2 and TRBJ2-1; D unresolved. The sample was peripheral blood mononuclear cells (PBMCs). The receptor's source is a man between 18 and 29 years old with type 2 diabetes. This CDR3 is CASSQERSSATNEQFF. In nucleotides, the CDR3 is TGTGCCAGCAGCCAAGAAAGGAGTTCAGCAACCAATGAGCAGTTCTTC. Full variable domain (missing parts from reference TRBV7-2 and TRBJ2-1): GAGVSQSPSNKVTEKGKDVELRCDPISGHTALYWYRQSLGQGLEFLIYFQGNSAPDKSGLPSDRFSAERTGGSVSTLTIQRTQQEDSAVYLCASSQERSSATNEQFFGPGTRLTVL.